The 3 T cell receptor beta chains below come from one sample, sequenced in a study of T cells in Graves' hyperthyroidism and ophthalmopathy. RNA transcripts were the template for amplifying TCR beta CDR3 regions. A first-round RT-PCR of the TCR CDR3 used the HTBI primer set. TCRdb ran MiXCR on the multiplex PCR reads and lists one entry per CDR3 protein. This sample has approximately 560,000 distinct CDR3 sequences, with approximately 15% found just once. Sequencing was carried out using blood. The receptors originated from a woman in her twenties or thirties with Graves' hyperthyroidism.

This clonotype was observed a handful of times. This sequence may be a read error, since a much larger clone differs from it by one base. V usage is TRBV20-1 and J usage is TRBJ1-1, with D possibly being TRBD1 (5 bases). The CDR3 is 15 residues long. The germline V gene encodes CDR1 DFQATT and CDR2 SNEGSKA (reference sequence). Trimming removed 8 bases at V and 3 bases at J, with 22 bases between. CDR3: CSNFGGEERYTEAFF. Here the CDR3 DNA reads TGCAGTAATTTCGGGGGTGAGGAGCGTTACACTGAAGCTTTCTTT.

Ten or more counts support this clonotype. The V and J genes are TRBV5-6 and TRBJ2-7; D unclear. Looked up from germline, CDR1 is SGHDT and CDR2 is YYEEEE. The CDR3 spans 14 residues. Trimming removed 1 base from V and 0 bases from J, with 8 bases in between. CDR3 in DNA: TGTGCCAGCAGCTTGAGTAGGACCTCCTACGAGCAGTACTTC. As protein: CASSLSRTSYEQYF. Drawing the rest from reference TRBV5-6 and TRBJ2-7, the complete variable domain is DAGVTQSPTHLIKTRGQQVTLRCSPKSGHDTVSWYQQALGQGPQFIFQYYEEEERQRGNFPDRFSGHQFPNYSSELNVNALLLGDSALYLCASSLSRTSYEQYFGPGTRLTVT.

This sequence joins TRBV7-3 and TRBJ2-2; 9 bases line up with TRBD2. Germline-derived CDR1 and CDR2 are SGHTA and FQGTGA. V was pared by 6 bases and J by 4 bases, with 12 bases of the junction left unmatched. The CDR3 is 17 amino acids. The CDR3 DNA is TGTGCCAGCAGTCCAAGACAATTAGCGGGAGTCACCGGGGAGCTGTTTTTT. This encodes CASSPRQLAGVTGELFF.